This T cell receptor beta chain was documented in a study of sequential checkpoint blockade in melanoma. There are a few counts of this clone. Here immunoSEQ multiplex PCR was the method, and the copy in TCRdb shows in-frame clones only, minus some. The sample shows 35,000 to 45,000 clones, approximately 90% of them seen only once. The germline V gene has CDR1 LGHNA and CDR2 YNFKEQ. The CDR3 has 13 amino acids. V gave up 2 bases and J gave up 3 bases, with 8 bases separating them. Treatment specified: randomized to nivolumab then ipilimumab (arm A) or the reverse (arm B). The source is a human donor with melanoma. Sample: CD8+ T cells sorted from blood (inferred from file names), taken from a patient given nivolumab and ipilimumab in sequence. The chain recombines TRBV4-2 with TRBJ2-7, with D maybe TRBD2 (5 bases). CDR3 nucleotide sequence: TGTGCCAGCAGCCAACTAGCCGACTACGAGCAGTACTTC. This encodes CASSQLADYEQYF.